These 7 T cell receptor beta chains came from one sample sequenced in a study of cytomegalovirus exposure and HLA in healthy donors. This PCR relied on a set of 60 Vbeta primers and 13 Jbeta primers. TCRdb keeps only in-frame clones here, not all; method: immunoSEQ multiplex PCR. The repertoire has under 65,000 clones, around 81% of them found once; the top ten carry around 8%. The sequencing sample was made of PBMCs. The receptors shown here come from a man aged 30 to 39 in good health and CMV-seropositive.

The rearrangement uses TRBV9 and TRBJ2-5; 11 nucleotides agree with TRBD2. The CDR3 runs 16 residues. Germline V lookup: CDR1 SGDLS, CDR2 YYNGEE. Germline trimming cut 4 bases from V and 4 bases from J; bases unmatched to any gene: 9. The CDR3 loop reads CASSTDSGGVGETQYF. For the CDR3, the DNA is TGTGCCAGCAGCACGGATAGCGGGGGGGTCGGAGAGACCCAGTACTTC.

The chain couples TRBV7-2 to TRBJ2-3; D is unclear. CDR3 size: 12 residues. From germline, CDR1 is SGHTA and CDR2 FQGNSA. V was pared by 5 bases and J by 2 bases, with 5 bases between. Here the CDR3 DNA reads TGTGCCAGCAGCCTCTACACAGATACGCAGTATTTT. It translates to CASSLYTDTQYF.

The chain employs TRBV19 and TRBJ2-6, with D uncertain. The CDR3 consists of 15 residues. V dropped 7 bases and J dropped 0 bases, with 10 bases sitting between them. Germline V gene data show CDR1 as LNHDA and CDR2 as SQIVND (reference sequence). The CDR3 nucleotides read TGTGCCAGTACCTCCTATGGCTCTGGGGCCAACGTCCTGACTTTC. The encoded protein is CASTSYGSGANVLTF.

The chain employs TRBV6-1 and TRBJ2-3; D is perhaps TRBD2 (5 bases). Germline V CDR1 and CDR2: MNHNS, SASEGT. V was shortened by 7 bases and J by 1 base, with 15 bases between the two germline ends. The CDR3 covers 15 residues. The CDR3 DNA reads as TGTGCCAGCACCCGATCTTTTAGCGGCACAGATACGCAGTATTTT. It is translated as CASTRSFSGTDTQYF.

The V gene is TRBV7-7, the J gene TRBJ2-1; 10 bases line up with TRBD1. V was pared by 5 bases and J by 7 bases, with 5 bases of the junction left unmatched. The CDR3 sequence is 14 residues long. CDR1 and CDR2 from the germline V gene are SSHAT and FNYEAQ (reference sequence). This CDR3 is CASSGTGVLNEQFF. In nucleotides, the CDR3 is TGTGCCAGCAGCGGGACAGGGGTCCTAAATGAGCAGTTCTTC.

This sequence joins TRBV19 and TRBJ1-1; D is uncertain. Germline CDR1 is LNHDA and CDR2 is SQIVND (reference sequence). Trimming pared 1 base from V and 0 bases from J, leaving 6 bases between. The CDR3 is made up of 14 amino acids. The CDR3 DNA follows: TGTGCCAGTAGTATAGGTACAGTGAACACTGAAGCTTTCTTT. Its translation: CASSIGTVNTEAFF.

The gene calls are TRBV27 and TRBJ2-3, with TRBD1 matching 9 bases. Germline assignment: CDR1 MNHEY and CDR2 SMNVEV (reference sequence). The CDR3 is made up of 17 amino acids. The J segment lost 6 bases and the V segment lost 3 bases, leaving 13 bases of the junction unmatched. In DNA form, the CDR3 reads TGTGCCAGCAGTTTTATTTCCAACAGGGGGCAAGGCGATACGCAGTATTTT. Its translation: CASSFISNRGQGDTQYF.